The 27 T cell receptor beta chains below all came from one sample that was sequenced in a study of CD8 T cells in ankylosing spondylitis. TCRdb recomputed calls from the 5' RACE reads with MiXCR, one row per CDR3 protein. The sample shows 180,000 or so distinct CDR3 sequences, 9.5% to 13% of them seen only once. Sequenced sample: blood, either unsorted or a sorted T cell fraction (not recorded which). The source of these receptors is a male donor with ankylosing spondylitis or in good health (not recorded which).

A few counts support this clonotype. The CDR3: CASSQVRRNGEKLFF. The CDR3 bases are TGTGCCAGCAGCCAAGTCCGTAGAAACGGTGAAAAACTGTTTTTT. This rearrangement joins TRBV3-1 to TRBJ1-4; no clear D. The CDR3 covers 15 residues. The V gene's germline CDR1 is LGHDT and CDR2 YNNKEL (reference sequence). The V end was cut by 1 base, the J end by 7 bases, with 13 bases between.

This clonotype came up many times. The DNA of the CDR3 is TGTGCCAGCAGTAGGACAGGGCTTGGTACGCAGTATTTT. Protein: CASSRTGLGTQYF. This chain connects TRBV6-1 to TRBJ2-3; 8 bases are shared with TRBD1. CDR3 length: 13 amino acids. V shed 5 bases and J 8 bases; nucleotides not matched to a gene: 6. Germline lookup yields CDR1 MNHNS and CDR2 SASEGT.

This CDR3 is CASSEDWLQETQYF. Here the CDR3 DNA reads TGTGCCAGCAGCGAGGACTGGCTCCAAGAGACCCAGTACTTC. V usage is TRBV7-7 and J usage is TRBJ2-5; D possibly corresponds to TRBD2 (5 bases). Germline-derived CDR1 and CDR2 are SSHAT and FNYEAQ (reference sequence). The length of the CDR3 is 14 residues. Trimming shortened V by 5 bases and J by 1 base, and 11 bases separated the two germline ends.

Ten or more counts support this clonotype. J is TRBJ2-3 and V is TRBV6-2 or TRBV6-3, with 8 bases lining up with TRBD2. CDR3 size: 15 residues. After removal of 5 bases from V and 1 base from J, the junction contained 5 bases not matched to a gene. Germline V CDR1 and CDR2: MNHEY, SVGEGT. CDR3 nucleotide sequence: TGTGCCAGCAGTCCCGGGACTAGGGGCACAGATACGCAGTATTTT. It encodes CASSPGTRGTDTQYF.

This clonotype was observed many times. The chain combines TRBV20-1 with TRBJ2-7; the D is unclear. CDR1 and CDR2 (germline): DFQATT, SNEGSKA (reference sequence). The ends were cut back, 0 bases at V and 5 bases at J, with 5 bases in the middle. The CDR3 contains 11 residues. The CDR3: CSARDLNEQYF. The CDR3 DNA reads TGCAGTGCTAGAGATTTAAACGAGCAGTACTTC.

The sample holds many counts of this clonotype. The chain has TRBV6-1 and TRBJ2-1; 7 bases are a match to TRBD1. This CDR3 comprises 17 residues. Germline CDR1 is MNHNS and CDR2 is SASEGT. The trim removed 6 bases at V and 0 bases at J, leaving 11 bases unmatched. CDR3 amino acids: CASRGLTGAGSYNEQFF. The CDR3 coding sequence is TGTGCCAGCAGGGGGTTAACAGGGGCCGGCTCCTACAATGAGCAGTTCTTC.

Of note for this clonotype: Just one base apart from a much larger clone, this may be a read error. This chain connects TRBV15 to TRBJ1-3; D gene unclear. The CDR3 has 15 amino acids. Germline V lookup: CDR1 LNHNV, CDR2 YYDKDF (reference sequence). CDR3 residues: CATGRDIRDGNTIYF. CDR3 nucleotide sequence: TGTGCCACCGGCAGAGATATCCGGGATGGAAACACCATATATTTT.

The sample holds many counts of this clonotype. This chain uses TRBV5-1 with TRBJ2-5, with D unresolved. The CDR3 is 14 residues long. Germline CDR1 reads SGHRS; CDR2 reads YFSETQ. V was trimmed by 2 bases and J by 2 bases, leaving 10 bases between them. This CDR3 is CASSFKSWQETQYF. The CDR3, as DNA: TGCGCCAGCAGCTTCAAATCATGGCAAGAGACCCAGTACTTC.

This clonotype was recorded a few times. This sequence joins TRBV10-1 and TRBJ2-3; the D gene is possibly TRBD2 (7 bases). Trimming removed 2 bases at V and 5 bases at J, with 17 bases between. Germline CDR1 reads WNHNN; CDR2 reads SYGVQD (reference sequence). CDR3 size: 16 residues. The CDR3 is CASSERSGDKEDTQYF. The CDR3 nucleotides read TGCGCCAGCAGTGAGAGGAGCGGGGACAAAGAAGATACGCAGTATTTT.

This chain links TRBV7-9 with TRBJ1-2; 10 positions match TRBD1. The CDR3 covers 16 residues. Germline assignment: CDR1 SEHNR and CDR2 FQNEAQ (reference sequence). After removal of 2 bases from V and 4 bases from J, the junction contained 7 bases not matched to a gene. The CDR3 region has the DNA TGTGCCAGCAGCTTACGAGGGGGACAGGGGTCCTATGGCTACACCTTC. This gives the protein CASSLRGGQGSYGYTF.

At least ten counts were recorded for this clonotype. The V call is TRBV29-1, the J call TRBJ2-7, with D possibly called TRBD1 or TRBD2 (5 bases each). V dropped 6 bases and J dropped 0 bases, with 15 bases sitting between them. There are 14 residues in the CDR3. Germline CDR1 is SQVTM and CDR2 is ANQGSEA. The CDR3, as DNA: TGCAGCGTCCGCCGGGACGGAAGCTCCTACGAGCAGTACTTC. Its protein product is CSVRRDGSSYEQYF.

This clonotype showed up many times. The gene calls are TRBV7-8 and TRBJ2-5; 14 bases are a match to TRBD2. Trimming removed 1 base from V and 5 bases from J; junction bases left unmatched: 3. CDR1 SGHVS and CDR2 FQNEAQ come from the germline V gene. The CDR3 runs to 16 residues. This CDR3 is CASSLGGLAGVETQYF. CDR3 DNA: TGTGCCAGCAGCTTAGGGGGACTAGCGGGAGTGGAGACCCAGTACTTC. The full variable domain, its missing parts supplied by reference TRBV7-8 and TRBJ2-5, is GAGVSQSPRYKVAKRGQDVALRCDPISGHVSLFWYQQALGQGPEFLTYFQNEAQLDKSGLPSDRFFAERPEGSVSTLKIQRTQQEDSAVYLCASSLGGLAGVETQYFGPGTRLLVL.

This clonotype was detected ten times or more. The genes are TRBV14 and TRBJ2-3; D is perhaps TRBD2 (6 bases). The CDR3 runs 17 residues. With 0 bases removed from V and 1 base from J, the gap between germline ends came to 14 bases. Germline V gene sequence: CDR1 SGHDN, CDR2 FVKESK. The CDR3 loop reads CASSQDSLAVGTDTQYF. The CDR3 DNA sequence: TGTGCCAGCAGCCAAGATTCCTTAGCGGTGGGCACAGATACGCAGTATTTT.

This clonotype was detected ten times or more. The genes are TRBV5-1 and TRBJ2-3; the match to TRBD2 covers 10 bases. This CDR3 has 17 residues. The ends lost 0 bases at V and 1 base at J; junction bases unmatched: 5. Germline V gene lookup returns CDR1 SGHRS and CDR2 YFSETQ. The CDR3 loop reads CASSLAILAGGTDTQYF. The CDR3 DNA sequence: TGCGCCAGCAGCTTGGCCATCCTAGCGGGGGGCACAGATACGCAGTATTTT.

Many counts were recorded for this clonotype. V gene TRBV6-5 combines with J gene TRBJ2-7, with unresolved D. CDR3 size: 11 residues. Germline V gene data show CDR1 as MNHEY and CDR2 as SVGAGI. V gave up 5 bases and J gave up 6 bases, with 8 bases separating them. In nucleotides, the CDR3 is TGTGCCAGCAGTGATTCAAGCGAGCAGTACTTC. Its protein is CASSDSSEQYF.

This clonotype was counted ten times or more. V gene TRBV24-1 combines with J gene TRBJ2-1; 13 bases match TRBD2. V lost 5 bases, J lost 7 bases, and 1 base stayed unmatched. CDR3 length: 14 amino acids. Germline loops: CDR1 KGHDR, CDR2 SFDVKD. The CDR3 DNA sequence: TGTGCCACCAGTGGACTAGCGGGAGGTAATGAGCAGTTCTTC. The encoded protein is CATSGLAGGNEQFF.

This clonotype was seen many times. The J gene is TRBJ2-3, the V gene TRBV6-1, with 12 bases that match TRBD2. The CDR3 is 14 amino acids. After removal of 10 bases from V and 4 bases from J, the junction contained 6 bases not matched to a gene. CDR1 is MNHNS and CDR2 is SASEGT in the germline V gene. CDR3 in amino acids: CATALAGGSDTQYF. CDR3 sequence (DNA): TGTGCCACCGCCCTAGCGGGAGGGTCAGATACGCAGTATTTT.

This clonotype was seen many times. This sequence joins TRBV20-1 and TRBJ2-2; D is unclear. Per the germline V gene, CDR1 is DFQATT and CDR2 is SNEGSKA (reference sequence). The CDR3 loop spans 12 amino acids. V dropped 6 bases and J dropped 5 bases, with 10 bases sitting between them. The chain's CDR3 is CSALPTTGELFF. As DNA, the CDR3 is TGCAGTGCCTTACCGACAACCGGGGAGCTGTTTTTT.

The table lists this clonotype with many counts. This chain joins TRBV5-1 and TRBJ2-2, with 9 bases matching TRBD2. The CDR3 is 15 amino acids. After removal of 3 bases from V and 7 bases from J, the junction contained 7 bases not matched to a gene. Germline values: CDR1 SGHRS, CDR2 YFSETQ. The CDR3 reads CASSSERGADGELFF. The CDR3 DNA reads TGCGCCAGCAGCTCCGAGCGGGGGGCAGACGGGGAGCTGTTTTTT.

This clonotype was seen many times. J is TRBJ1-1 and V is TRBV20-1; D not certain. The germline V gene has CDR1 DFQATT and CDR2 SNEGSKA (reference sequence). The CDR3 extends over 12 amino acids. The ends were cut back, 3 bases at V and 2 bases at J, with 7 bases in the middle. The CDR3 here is CSARTDNTEAFF. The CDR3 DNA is TGCAGTGCTAGGACGGATAACACTGAAGCTTTCTTT.

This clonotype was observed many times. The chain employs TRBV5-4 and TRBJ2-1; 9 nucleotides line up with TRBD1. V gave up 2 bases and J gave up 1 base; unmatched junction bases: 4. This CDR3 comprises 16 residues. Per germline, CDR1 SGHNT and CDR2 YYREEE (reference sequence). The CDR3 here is CASSFRQGGSYNEQFF. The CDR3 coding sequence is TGTGCCAGCAGCTTCCGACAGGGGGGTTCCTACAATGAGCAGTTCTTC.

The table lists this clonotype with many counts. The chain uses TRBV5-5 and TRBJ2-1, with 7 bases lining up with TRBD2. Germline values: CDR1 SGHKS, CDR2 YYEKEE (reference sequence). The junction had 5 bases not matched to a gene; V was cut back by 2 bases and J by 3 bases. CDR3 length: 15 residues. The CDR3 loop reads CASSLIAGVYNEQFF. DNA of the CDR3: TGTGCCAGCAGCTTAATTGCGGGAGTCTACAATGAGCAGTTCTTC.

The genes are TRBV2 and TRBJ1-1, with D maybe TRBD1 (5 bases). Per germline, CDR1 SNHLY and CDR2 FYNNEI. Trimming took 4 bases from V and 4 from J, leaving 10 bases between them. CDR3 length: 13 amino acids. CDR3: CASSVGTTTEAFF. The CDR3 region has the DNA TGTGCCAGCAGTGTTGGGACGACCACTGAAGCTTTCTTT.

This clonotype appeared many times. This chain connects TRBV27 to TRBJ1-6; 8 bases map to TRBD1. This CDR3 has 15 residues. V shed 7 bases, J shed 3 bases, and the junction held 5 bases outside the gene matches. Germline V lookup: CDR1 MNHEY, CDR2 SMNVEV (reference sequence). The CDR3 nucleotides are TGTGCCAGCATGTGGGGGACAGGCTATAATTCACCCCTCCACTTT. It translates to CASMWGTGYNSPLHF.

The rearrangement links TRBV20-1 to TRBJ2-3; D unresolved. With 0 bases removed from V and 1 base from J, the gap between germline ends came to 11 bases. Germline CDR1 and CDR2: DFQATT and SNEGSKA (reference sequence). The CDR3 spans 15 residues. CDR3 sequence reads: CSARDDTAGTDTQYF. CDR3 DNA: TGCAGTGCTAGAGACGACACGGCGGGCACAGATACGCAGTATTTT.

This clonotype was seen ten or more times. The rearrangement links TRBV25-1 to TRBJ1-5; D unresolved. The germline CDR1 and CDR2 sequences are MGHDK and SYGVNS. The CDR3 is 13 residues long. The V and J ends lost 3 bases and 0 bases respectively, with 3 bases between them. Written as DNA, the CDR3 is TGTGCCAGCAGTGATAATAGCAATCAGCCCCAGCATTTT. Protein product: CASSDNSNQPQHF.

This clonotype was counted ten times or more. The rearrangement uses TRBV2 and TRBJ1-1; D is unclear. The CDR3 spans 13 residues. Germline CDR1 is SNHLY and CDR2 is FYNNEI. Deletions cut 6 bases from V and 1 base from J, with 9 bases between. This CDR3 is CASSWSTNTEAFF. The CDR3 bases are TGTGCCAGCAGCTGGTCCACGAACACTGAAGCTTTCTTT.